This T cell receptor (beta chain) is drawn from a study of T and B cells in COVID-19 patients. In the study overall: Critical illness requiring mechanical ventilation or extracorporeal membrane oxygenation affected 12 of 20 active-infection patients.

Germline CDR1 and CDR2: GTSNPN and SVGIG (reference sequence). The CDR3 has 14 residues. Unmatched junction bases numbered 6, after V lost 6 bases and J lost 2 bases. TRB was amplified from about 260-540 ng of blood genomic DNA. Overall study results and limits: Patients with COVID-19 reportedly showed strongly skewed T cell receptor beta variable and joining gene usage.

TRB rearrangements were amplified by multiplex PCR with BIOMED2 TRB-A/B primers. TCRdb ran MiXCR on the multiplex PCR reads and lists one entry per CDR3 protein. The profile covers 20,000 to 25,000 distinct CDR3 sequences, with approximately 29% appearing a single time and about 2.8% taken by the ten largest. In its sample, this clonotype was seen once. The target antigen is unknown. The chain combines TRBV30 with TRBJ1-2, with 10 positions matching TRBD1. The receptor was derived from a human donor who had recovered from COVID-19. Sequencing was performed on blood. The CDR3 sequence is CACPGTGVNYGYTF. DNA for the CDR3: TGTGCCTGTCCCGGGACAGGGGTAAACTATGGCTACACCTTC.